This entry lists 17 T cell receptor beta chains sequenced from one sample in a study of molecular identifiers for immune sequencing clone quantification. TCRdb analysed the PCR reads with MiXCR anew, one entry per CDR3 protein. Here the sample spans roughly 55,000 distinct CDR3 sequences, 35% to 40% being singletons. Sequenced input: naive CD8+ T cells from blood, with Jurkat cell RNA spiked in. Subset of the sample: FACS-sorted CD8+CD4-CCR7+CD45RA+ naive T cells. Receptor source: a human donor in good health. Some libraries in this study had Jurkat cell RNA spiked in.

Worth noting for this clonotype: A much larger clone sits a single nucleotide away, making a read error possible. The chain carries TRBV28 and TRBJ1-5; 9 nucleotides align to TRBD1. CDR1 and CDR2 from the germline V gene are MDHEN and SYDVKM. J lost 3 bases, V lost 8 bases, and 8 bases had no gene match. The CDR3 contains 15 residues. Here the CDR3 DNA reads TGTGCCAGCGGAGACAGGGGGTGGAACAATCAGCCCCAGCATTTT. It yields the protein CASGDRGWNNQPQHF. Using reference TRBV28 and TRBJ1-5 for the parts outside the CDR3, the full variable domain is DVKVTQSSRYLVKRTGEKVFLECVQDMDHENMFWYRQDPGLGLRLIYFSYDVKMKEKGDIPEGYSVSREKKERFSLILESASTNQTSMYLCASGDRGWNNQPQHFGDGTRLSIL.

This clonotype has only a few counts. The rearrangement joins TRBV5-6 to TRBJ2-4, with 9 bases aligning to TRBD1. The CDR3 has 16 amino acids. V gave up 6 bases and J gave up 0 bases; unmatched junction bases: 7. Germline CDR1 and CDR2: SGHDT and YYEEEE. DNA of the CDR3: TGTGCCAGCACCGCCGGGACAGGGCTAGCCAAAAACATTCAGTACTTC. This encodes CASTAGTGLAKNIQYF.

A few counts support this clonotype. The rearrangement links TRBV6-2 or TRBV6-3 to TRBJ1-5, with a tentative D call TRBD1 (6 bases). The J call is in doubt because the DNA end fits TRBJ2-3 better. From germline, CDR1 is MNHEY and CDR2 SVGEGT. The CDR3 length is 12 residues. CDR3 coding DNA: TGTGCCAGCTTCACCCCCGGACAGCCCCAGTATTTT. It translates to CASFTPGQPQYF.

Regarding this clonotype: A much larger clone differs from this one at a single base, so this may be a read error. J is TRBJ2-3 and V is TRBV9; D is possibly TRBD2 (6 bases). CDR1 and CDR2 from the germline V gene are SGDLS and YYNGEE. V shed 6 bases and J shed 4 bases, with 12 bases lying between them. CDR3 length: 13 amino acids. CDR3 bases: TGTGCCAGCATAGGAGGGTCGGCAGATACGCAGTATTTT. Amino acid sequence: CASIGGSADTQYF.

Notes on this clonotype: A read error is possible here, since a much larger clone lies one base away. The J gene is TRBJ1-1, the V gene TRBV6-5; 8 bases align to TRBD1. The CDR3 length is 13 residues. From germline, CDR1 is MNHEY and CDR2 SVGAGI. The CDR3 protein is CASRPGQVSEAIF. DNA of the CDR3: TGTGCCAGCAGGCCGGGACAGGTCTCTGAAGCTATCTTT.

This clonotype was counted only a few times. CDR3 in amino acids: CASSNTVFSYEQYF. DNA for the CDR3: TGTGCCAGCAGTAATACAGTTTTCTCCTACGAGCAGTACTTC. This sequence joins TRBV6-5 and TRBJ2-7; no clear D. The CDR3 contains 14 residues. The V gene's germline CDR1 is MNHEY and CDR2 SVGAGI. The germline V and J ends were trimmed by 5 bases and 0 bases, with 11 bases remaining between them.

The chain joins TRBV5-6 to TRBJ2-3, with TRBD2 as a possible D gene (5 bases). The CDR3 sequence is 14 residues long. Germline V gene sequence: CDR1 SGHDT, CDR2 YYEEEE. V lost 0 bases and J lost 3, with 8 bases in between. This CDR3 is CASSLGTGTDTQYF. CDR3 bases: TGTGCCAGCAGCTTGGGGACGGGGACAGATACGCAGTATTTT.

This clonotype showed up just once. Given a much more abundant clone one base away, this may be a read error. V and J are TRBV28 and TRBJ2-1, with unresolved D. CDR3 length: 14 amino acids. CDR1 is MDHEN, CDR2 SYDVKM, per germline. Here the CDR3 DNA reads TGTGCCAGCAGTATATGGGTCGAGAAGGGTGAGCAGTTCTTC. Its protein product is CASSIWVEKGEQFF.

This clonotype has ten or more counts. The chain is built from TRBV5-1 and TRBJ2-3; 9 positions agree with TRBD2. Germline V gives CDR1 SGHRS, CDR2 YFSETQ. The CDR3 is 14 amino acids. Trimming at V came to 0 bases and at J to 6 bases, leaving 2 bases not matched to a gene. The CDR3 bases are TGCGCCAGCAGCTTGGAGACTAGCGGCGATACGCAGTATTTT. The encoded protein is CASSLETSGDTQYF.

This chain uses TRBV20-1 with TRBJ2-3; 7 bases agree with TRBD2. The CDR3 contains 19 residues. Germline V gene sequence: CDR1 DFQATT, CDR2 SNEGSKA (reference sequence). V lost 1 base to trimming and J lost 0 bases; unmatched junction nucleotides: 16. CDR3 nucleotides: TGCAGTGCTAGAGTTGGGCCCCTCACTAGCGTGTCTAGCACAGATACGCAGTATTTT. It is translated as CSARVGPLTSVSSTDTQYF.

This clonotype has ten or more counts. This chain uses TRBV28 with TRBJ2-7; D may correspond to TRBD1 or TRBD2 (5 bases each). Trimming removed 1 base from V and 7 bases from J, with 17 bases in between. CDR1 is MDHEN and CDR2 is SYDVKM in the germline V gene. This CDR3 is 15 amino acids long. This CDR3 reads CASSLSMGTALEQYF. The DNA of the CDR3 is TGTGCCAGCAGTTTATCCATGGGGACCGCCTTGGAGCAGTACTTC.

This clonotype showed up just a few times. The chain employs TRBV24-1 and TRBJ2-2, with no clear D. The CDR3 extends over 13 amino acids. V was pared by 1 base and J by 8 bases, with 7 bases between. CDR1 is KGHDR, CDR2 SFDVKD, per germline. The CDR3 is CATSDFPEGELFF. CDR3 bases: TGTGCCACCAGTGATTTCCCGGAAGGGGAGCTGTTTTTT.

As regards this clonotype: One base away lies a much larger clone, so this may be a sequencing read error. The chain carries TRBV29-1 and TRBJ2-4; 11 nucleotides line up with TRBD2. CDR1 is SQVTM, CDR2 ANQGSEA, per germline. The CDR3 totals 17 residues. The CDR3 nucleotides are TGCAGCGTCCTGACTAGCGGGACGGTGGTAGCCAAAAGCATTCAGTACTTC. Protein: CSVLTSGTVVAKSIQYF.

This clonotype was detected only once. The V gene is TRBV2, the J gene TRBJ2-2; 9 nucleotides match TRBD1. V shed 6 bases and J 7 bases; nucleotides not matched to a gene: 6. Germline CDR1 and CDR2: SNHLY and FYNNEI. This CDR3 contains 14 residues. CDR3 DNA: TGTGCCAGCAGATATACAGGGGGCTTCGGGGAGCTGTTTTTT. Its protein product is CASRYTGGFGELFF.

This clonotype came up many times. This chain links TRBV6-5 with TRBJ2-3, with D tentatively TRBD1 or TRBD2 (5 bases each). CDR3 length: 14 amino acids. V shed 5 bases and J shed 2 bases, with 11 bases lying between them. The germline V gene has CDR1 MNHEY and CDR2 SVGAGI. The CDR3 DNA is TGTGCCAGCAGTACGGGACCATACACAGATACGCAGTATTTT. Translating it yields CASSTGPYTDTQYF.

This chain uses TRBV29-1 with TRBJ1-2; D might be TRBD1 (5 bases). V was clipped by 2 bases and J by 6 bases, with 13 bases between them. The CDR3 contains 13 residues. Germline V gene sequence: CDR1 SQVTM, CDR2 ANQGSEA. CDR3 nucleotides: TGCAGCGTTGAATTAGGCAGGGCCCATGGCTACACCTTC. It codes for CSVELGRAHGYTF.

On this clonotype: At one of its ends the junction is not consistent with the germline gene, which may arise from a read error. The chain is built from TRBV6-5 and TRBJ2-5; D may be TRBD2 (6 bases). This CDR3 region has 16 residues. Germline V gene sequence: CDR1 MNHEY, CDR2 SVGAGI. The CDR3 region has the DNA TGTGCCAGCAGTTACACCCCTGCGGGAAGACAAGAGGCCCAGTACTTC. This codes for CASSYTPAGRQEAQYF.